The clone carrying this TCR beta chain was seen repeatedly, ten times or more. The sample belongs to a study of read filtering for tumor transcriptome and immune sequencing. This library used roughly 0.4 ug RNA and molecular barcoded adaptors spanning alpha/delta and beta/gamma chains. TCRdb analysed the reads with MiXCR anew, one entry per CDR3 protein. The profile shows over 50,000 distinct CDR3 sequences, about 15% of them singletons. The CDR3 sequence is 13 residues long. The germline gives CDR1 MNHEY, CDR2 SVGEGT. V lost 5 bases to trimming and J lost 5 bases; unmatched junction nucleotides: 6. The chain recombines TRBV6-2 or TRBV6-3 with TRBJ2-7; 7 positions agree with TRBD2. Sequenced: a population of CD138-negative cells sorted from bone marrow. This TCR was recovered from a donor aged 40 or older with multiple myeloma. The CDR3 sequence: CASSGRESHEQYF. The DNA for the CDR3 is TGTGCCAGCAGTGGGCGGGAGTCACACGAGCAGTACTTC.